The 15 T cell receptor beta chains presented below share a single source sample, sequenced in a study of blood T cell repertoires in COVID-19. TCRdb keeps only in-frame clones here, not all; method: immunoSEQ multiplex PCR. The sample has some 250,000 clones, roughly nine tenths seen once. Sample: PBMCs or T cells enriched from blood (not recorded which). These receptor sequences come from a human donor in a cohort exposed to, infected with or recovered from COVID-19 (not recorded which). The donor label of this sample is uncertain.

CDR3 nucleotides: TGCAGCGTTGCACAGGGCTACAACACTGAAGCTTTCTTT. The encoded protein is CSVAQGYNTEAFF. The chain recombines TRBV29-1 with TRBJ1-1, with D possibly matching TRBD1 (6 bases). Between the trimmed V and J ends, which lost 4 bases and 2 bases, there was a span of 11 bases. The CDR3 is 13 amino acids. From germline, CDR1 is SQVTM and CDR2 ANQGSEA.

This chain joins TRBV5-1 and TRBJ1-6; 7 nucleotides align to TRBD1. Unmatched junction bases numbered 10, after V lost 7 bases and J lost 6 bases. The CDR3 is made up of 15 amino acids. CDR1 SGHRS and CDR2 YFSETQ come from the germline V gene. The CDR3 DNA follows: TGCGCCAGCGCTACAGGGGACGCCATTAATTCACCCCTCCACTTT. As protein: CASATGDAINSPLHF.

The J gene is TRBJ1-2, the V gene TRBV7-9; D unresolved. Germline-derived CDR1 and CDR2 are SEHNR and FQNEAQ (reference sequence). CDR3 length: 15 amino acids. V lost 5 bases and J lost 4, with 17 bases in between. In DNA, the CDR3 is TGTGCCAGCAGCCAGTCCACAGCTCCTGGCTATGGCTACACCTTC. This translates into CASSQSTAPGYGYTF.

The chain carries TRBV27 and TRBJ1-2; 7 nucleotides line up with TRBD1. The CDR3 runs to 16 residues. The germline gives CDR1 MNHEY, CDR2 SMNVEV (reference sequence). The ends lost 2 bases at V and 8 bases at J; junction bases unmatched: 14. The CDR3 loop is CASSLKGTARGYGYTF. The DNA for the CDR3 is TGTGCCAGCAGTTTAAAAGGGACAGCCAGAGGGTACGGCTACACCTTC.

V usage is TRBV21-1 and J usage is TRBJ1-3. TRBV21-1 represents a pseudogene. CDR3 length: 14 amino acids. The CDR3 region is CASSKPGGGDTIYF. The CDR3 DNA is TGTGCCAGCAGCAAACCCGGGGGTGGAGACACCATATATTTT.

The chain has TRBV6-5 and TRBJ1-1; TRBD1 might be the D (5 bases). Trimming left V 6 bases short and J 8 bases short, with 13 bases between. The CDR3 has 12 amino acids. Germline-derived CDR1 and CDR2 are MNHEY and SVGAGI. CDR3 bases: TGTGCCAGCAGACTCATTACAGGAGAAGCTTTCTTT. This codes for CASRLITGEAFF.

The rearrangement links TRBV19 to TRBJ2-5, with a weak D call TRBD1 (6 bases). V was cut by 4 bases and J by 6 bases, with 15 bases left in between. Germline-derived CDR1 and CDR2 are LNHDA and SQIVND (reference sequence). This CDR3 contains 14 residues. CDR3 sequence: CASSKTGGMKTQYF. CDR3 nucleotide sequence: TGTGCCAGTAGTAAGACTGGGGGCATGAAGACCCAGTACTTC.

The chain is built from TRBV6-6 and TRBJ1-5; 7 bases fit TRBD1. The CDR3 is 13 residues long. V lost 10 bases to trimming and J lost 6 bases; unmatched junction nucleotides: 9. The germline V gene encodes CDR1 MNHNY and CDR2 SVGAGI (reference sequence). CDR3: CATTGTASQPQHF. Here the CDR3 DNA reads TGTGCCACTACTGGGACAGCCTCTCAGCCCCAGCATTTT.

The rearrangement joins TRBV5-4 to TRBJ1-2, with 7 bases fitting TRBD1. In germline, CDR1 is SGHNT, CDR2 YYREEE (reference sequence). V was clipped by 2 bases and J by 3 bases; unmatched bases: 4. This CDR3 spans 14 amino acids. The CDR3 bases are TGTGCCAGCAGCTTAAGGGGGCTGGACTATGGCTACACCTTC. Amino acids: CASSLRGLDYGYTF.

This clone showed up just once. The chain recombines TRBV12-3 or TRBV12-4 with TRBJ2-5, with D maybe TRBD1 (5 bases). There are 13 residues in the CDR3. The V gene lost 5 bases and the J gene lost 0 bases, with 7 bases spanning the gap. The CDR3 loop reads CASSRTNQETQYF. The CDR3 nucleotides are TGTGCCAGCAGTCGGACAAACCAAGAGACCCAGTACTTC.

The V call is TRBV14, the J call TRBJ2-2; TRBD1 matches 10 bases. The CDR3 sequence is 17 residues long. The germline V gene encodes CDR1 SGHDN and CDR2 FVKESK. The V gene end was trimmed by 2 bases and the J gene end by 4 bases; junction bases not matched to a gene: 7. This CDR3 is CASSQSDRGLGTGELFF. For the CDR3, the DNA is TGTGCCAGCAGCCAAAGCGACAGGGGGCTTGGCACCGGGGAGCTGTTTTTT.

The rearrangement uses TRBV2 and TRBJ2-2; the D is unclear. Trimming left V 5 bases short and J 0 bases short, with 7 bases between. In germline, CDR1 is SNHLY, CDR2 FYNNEI. This CDR3 contains 14 residues. This chain's CDR3 is CASSSQANTGELFF. Written as DNA, the CDR3 is TGTGCCAGCAGTTCCCAGGCGAACACCGGGGAGCTGTTTTTT. Drawing the rest from reference TRBV2 and TRBJ2-2, the complete variable domain is EPEVTQTPSHQVTQMGQEVILRCVPISNHLYFYWYRQILGQKVEFLVSFYNNEISEKSEIFDDQFSVERPDGSNFTLKIRSTKLEDSAMYFCASSSQANTGELFFGEGSRLTVL.

V is TRBV30 and J is TRBJ2-7; the D gene is possibly TRBD1 (6 bases). The CDR3 runs 14 residues. V lost 0 bases to trimming and J lost 0 bases, with 9 bases between them. CDR1 is GTSNPN, CDR2 SVGIG, per germline (reference sequence). The CDR3 sequence is CAWSVQGSSYEQYF. CDR3 DNA: TGTGCCTGGAGTGTTCAGGGGAGCTCCTACGAGCAGTACTTC.

The J gene is TRBJ2-2, the V gene TRBV7-2, with TRBD2 matching over 13 bases. Trimming cost V 6 bases and J 2 bases; bases outside gene matches: 3. This CDR3 region has 16 residues. Germline CDR1 SGHTA, CDR2 FQGNSA. CDR3 residues: CASRLGLAGNTGELFF. The CDR3 coding sequence is TGTGCCAGCAGGTTGGGACTAGCGGGAAACACCGGGGAGCTGTTTTTT.

The chain has TRBV25-1 and TRBJ1-6, with TRBD1 as a possible D gene (6 bases). CDR3 length: 16 residues. CDR1 and CDR2 (germline): MGHDK, SYGVNS. The V and J ends lost 7 bases and 0 bases respectively, with 13 bases between them. CDR3 region: CASNPGDRSYNSPLHF. The CDR3 DNA is TGTGCCAGCAACCCAGGGGATCGCTCCTATAATTCACCCCTCCACTTT.